This T cell receptor beta chain comes out of a study of vaccination effects on CD4 cells after COVID-19. Before sequencing took place, the ViraFEST assay used viral peptide pools to expand antigen-specific CD4+ T cells. Culture proceeded for under twelve days, and CD4+ T cells were then isolated. Sometime from March through December 2020, the person acquired a SARS-CoV-2 infection that PCR confirmed. This clone was picked up one time. Its specificity is unknown. TCRdb's table, derived via immunoSEQ multiplex PCR, lists solely in-frame clones and lacks some. Of about 24,000 clones in the sample, 60% to 80% were seen once. The source of this sequence is a human donor who had a prior SARS-CoV-2 infection. Sequences were derived from CD4+ T cells from PBMCs cultured with SARS-CoV-2 spike peptides, sampled before COVID-19 vaccination.

The DNA of the CDR3 is TGTGCCAGCAGCTCTAACAGGGGATGGGAGACCCAGTACTTC. Translation: CASSSNRGWETQYF. The chain has TRBV5-4 and TRBJ2-5; 7 bases are shared with TRBD1. The junction had 7 bases not matched to a gene; V was cut back by 3 bases and J by 5 bases. The CDR3 consists of 14 residues. Germline V gene data show CDR1 as SGHNT and CDR2 as YYREEE (reference sequence). Based on the CDR3 plus reference TRBV5-4 and TRBJ2-5, the full variable domain is ETGVTQSPTHLIKTRGQQVTLRCSSQSGHNTVSWYQQALGQGPQFIFQYYREEENGRGNFPPRFSGLQFPNYSSELNVNALELDDSALYLCASSSNRGWETQYFGPGTRLLVL.